The clone carrying this T cell receptor (beta chain) has just a few counts. Its specificity is not known. The data were obtained in a study of graft-versus-host responses after intestinal transplantation. The overall study: Each of the recipients got a multivisceral, liver-intestinal, or isolated intestinal transplant. Induction with anti-thymocyte globulin, then tacrolimus and steroids for 2 to 3 years, was given to all recipients.

The assay was immunoSEQ multiplex PCR, and TCRdb's table has in-frame clones only and misses some. This repertoire shows 13,000 to 15,000 clones, 70% to 75% found once; its top ten account for 6.5% to 8%. Broader study findings: GvH clones were identified in recipient marrow, with some first appearing in ileum or blood.

To release intraepithelial and lamina propria lymphocytes, the graft tissue was processed. The V end lost 0 bases, the J end lost 3 bases, and 12 bases lay between the germline ends. Germline V CDR1 and CDR2: SGDLS, YYNGEE. The CDR3 loop spans 16 amino acids. This sample comprised ileum tissue, obtained 16 days after intestinal transplant. This clonotype was sampled from a human patient who received an intestinal transplant, so some T cells may come from the graft donor. The chain employs TRBV9 and TRBJ1-4; D is undetermined. CDR3 DNA sequence: TGTGCCAGCAGCGTAGGGTCATCAGTCTCTAATGAAAAACTGTTTTTT. It specifies CASSVGSSVSNEKLFF.